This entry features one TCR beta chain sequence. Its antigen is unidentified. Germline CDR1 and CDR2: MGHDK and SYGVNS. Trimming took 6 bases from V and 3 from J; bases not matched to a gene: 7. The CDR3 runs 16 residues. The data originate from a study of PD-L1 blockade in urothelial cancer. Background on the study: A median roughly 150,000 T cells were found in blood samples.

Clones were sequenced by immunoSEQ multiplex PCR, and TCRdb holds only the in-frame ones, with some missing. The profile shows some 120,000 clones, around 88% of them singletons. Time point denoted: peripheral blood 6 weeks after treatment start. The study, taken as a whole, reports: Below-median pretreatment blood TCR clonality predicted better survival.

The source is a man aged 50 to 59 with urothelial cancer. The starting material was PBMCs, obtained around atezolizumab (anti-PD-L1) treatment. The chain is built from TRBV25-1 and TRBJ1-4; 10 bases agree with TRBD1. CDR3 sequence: CASSPGQGFPNEKLFF. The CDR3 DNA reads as TGTGCCAGCAGCCCGGGACAGGGGTTTCCTAATGAAAAACTGTTTTTT.